The 23 T cell receptor beta chains listed next were all sequenced from one sample in a study of blood T cells in healthy people across ages. Combining a sample-barcoded 5' primer with a J-beta primer mix, a second PCR ran for about 7 to 11 cycles. MiXCR, run by TCRdb on the 5' RACE reads, gives a single entry per CDR3 protein. Among roughly 800,000 distinct CDR3 sequences, 20% to 25% were seen once, and the ten largest hold 9% to 9.5%. The same data also contributed to another study, on T cells of mothers and their children.

The sample was blood. The receptor set was obtained from a boy between 10 and 17 years old in good health.

The chain couples TRBV5-1 to TRBJ2-1, with 8 bases lining up with TRBD2. J was trimmed by 2 bases and V by 3 bases; bases with no gene match: 7. The CDR3 totals 16 residues. The germline V gene has CDR1 SGHRS and CDR2 YFSETQ. Written as DNA, the CDR3 is TGCGCCAGCAGCTCCTCAGCGGGGGCCACCTACAATGAGCAGTTCTTC. Encoded protein: CASSSSAGATYNEQFF.

The rearrangement uses TRBV7-9 and TRBJ2-1; 8 bases map to TRBD1. The J call may not be correct, given that the DNA end is closer to TRBJ2-7. Germline V CDR1 and CDR2: SEHNR, FQNEAQ (reference sequence). The CDR3 totals 15 residues. The CDR3 loop reads CASSPGGVNHYEQYF. CDR3 DNA: TGTGCCAGCAGCCCAGGGGGCGTCAATCACTACGAGCAGTACTTC.

On this clonotype: The CDR3 end shows no conserved phenylalanine or tryptophan, and so a read error is likely. The CDR3 sequence: CASGHRGPSVDTQYY. In DNA, the CDR3 is TGTGCCAGCGGACACCGGGGACCTTCTGTAGATACGCAGTATTAT. This sequence joins TRBV28 and TRBJ2-3; D is perhaps TRBD1 or TRBD2 (5 bases each). In germline, CDR1 is MDHEN, CDR2 SYDVKM. The CDR3 has 15 residues. Trimming took off 8 bases at V and 5 bases at J, with 20 bases between the two ends.

This clonotype has more than one count but fewer than ten. The chain combines TRBV28 with TRBJ1-6; unclear D gene. Per germline, CDR1 MDHEN and CDR2 SYDVKM. This CDR3 contains 16 residues. V was clipped by 6 bases and J by 1 base, with 13 bases between them. The CDR3 DNA follows: TGTGCCAGCAGACCAAGTGAGGGTTCCTATAATTCACCCCTCCACTTT. Its protein product is CASRPSEGSYNSPLHF. The full variable domain, its missing parts supplied by reference TRBV28 and TRBJ1-6, is DVKVTQSSRYLVKRTGEKVFLECVQDMDHENMFWYRQDPGLGLRLIYFSYDVKMKEKGDIPEGYSVSREKKERFSLILESASTNQTSMYLCASRPSEGSYNSPLHFGNGTRLTVT.

The chain employs TRBV7-9 and TRBJ1-5; TRBD1 might be the D (6 bases). V shed 4 bases and J shed 5 bases, with 6 bases lying between them. Germline loops: CDR1 SEHNR, CDR2 FQNEAQ (reference sequence). The CDR3 is 12 residues long. The CDR3 spells CASSYRDQPQHF. CDR3 DNA sequence: TGTGCCAGCAGCTACAGGGATCAGCCCCAGCATTTT.

The sample holds a few counts of this clonotype. The chain has TRBV20-1 and TRBJ2-5; TRBD2 matches 11 bases. With V trimmed by 6 bases and J by 5 bases, 5 bases remained unmatched. Germline V gives CDR1 DFQATT, CDR2 SNEGSKA (reference sequence). This CDR3 region has 13 residues. The CDR3 DNA sequence: TGCAGTGCACAGACTAGCGGGACGGAGACCCAGTACTTC. It specifies CSAQTSGTETQYF.

This clonotype turned up a few times. The chain links TRBV12-3 or TRBV12-4 to TRBJ2-3; D call uncertain. The V and J ends lost 7 bases and 1 base respectively, with 12 bases between them. This CDR3 has 14 residues. The CDR3 reads CASTQTSGTDTQYF. The DNA of the CDR3 is TGTGCCAGCACTCAGACATCGGGCACAGATACGCAGTATTTT.

This sequence joins TRBV20-1 and TRBJ2-5, with D tentatively TRBD1 or TRBD2 (7 bases each). The CDR3 contains 19 residues. Trimming cost V 2 bases and J 2 bases, with 27 bases left between them. In germline, CDR1 is DFQATT, CDR2 SNEGSKA (reference sequence). The CDR3 here is CSARIRSRGGFGPQETQYF. CDR3 coding DNA: TGCAGTGCTAGAATACGGAGCAGGGGGGGGTTCGGACCGCAAGAGACCCAGTACTTC.

The J gene is TRBJ2-3, the V gene TRBV7-2; possibly TRBD1 for D (6 bases). CDR3 size: 17 residues. Germline CDR1 and CDR2: SGHTA and FQGNSA. V was shortened by 1 base and J by 5 bases, with 19 bases between the two germline ends. The CDR3 DNA follows: TGTGCCAGCAGCTTAGGGGTGGGGGCGAATGTTCTAGATACGCAGTATTTT. Its translation: CASSLGVGANVLDTQYF.

The rearrangement links TRBV5-1 to TRBJ2-1; 7 positions match TRBD1. The junction had 3 bases not matched to a gene; V was cut back by 1 base and J by 2 bases. The CDR3 covers 15 residues. Germline lookup yields CDR1 SGHRS and CDR2 YFSETQ. DNA of the CDR3: TGCGCCAGCAGCTTGAAACAGGGGACCTACAATGAGCAGTTCTTC. This translates into CASSLKQGTYNEQFF.

The rearrangement links TRBV4-3 to TRBJ1-2, with TRBD1 as a possible D gene (6 bases). CDR1 is LGHNA, CDR2 YSLEER, per germline. V was clipped by 1 base and J by 6 bases, with 21 bases between them. The CDR3 has 17 residues. The CDR3 is CASSQGLGGGIRDGYTF. CDR3 DNA sequence: TGCGCCAGCAGCCAAGGCCTTGGTGGGGGCATAAGGGATGGCTACACCTTC.

This clonotype came up a few times. The CDR3 here is CASSDGPGLAVTSTGELFF. CDR3 nucleotides: TGTGCCAGCAGTGACGGGCCCGGACTAGCGGTAACGTCGACCGGGGAGCTGTTTTTT. The rearrangement uses TRBV25-1 and TRBJ2-2; TRBD2 agrees at 10 bases. This CDR3 is built from 19 residues. Trimming cost V 3 bases and J 5 bases; bases outside gene matches: 15. In germline, CDR1 is MGHDK, CDR2 SYGVNS. The whole variable domain, remainder taken from reference TRBV25-1 and TRBJ2-2, is EADIYQTPRYLVIGTGKKITLECSQTMGHDKMYWYQQDPGMELHLIHYSYGVNSTEKGDLSSESTVSRIRTEHFPLTLESARPSHTSQYLCASSDGPGLAVTSTGELFFGEGSRLTVL.

This clonotype appeared a few times. The chain combines TRBV12-3 or TRBV12-4 with TRBJ2-7; 7 positions agree with TRBD1. V dropped 6 bases and J dropped 2; count of bases not matched to a gene: 10. There are 15 residues in the CDR3. In DNA form, the CDR3 reads TGTGCCAGCAGGACGGACAGGCAGCCTCCCTACGAGCAGTACTTC. Translating it yields CASRTDRQPPYEQYF.

The chain recombines TRBV5-1 with TRBJ1-1; 9 nucleotides align to TRBD1. Germline CDR1 is SGHRS and CDR2 is YFSETQ. V lost 4 bases and J lost 0; bases outside the gene matches: 13. The CDR3 length is 18 residues. The CDR3 DNA reads TGCGCCAGCAGCATACGATCTCGCACAGGGGGCTTGAACACTGAAGCTTTCTTT. This encodes CASSIRSRTGGLNTEAFF.

About this clonotype: One end of the junction fails to match germline, which may point to a read error. The chain joins TRBV28 to TRBJ1-1; possibly TRBD1 for D (6 bases). Germline V gene sequence: CDR1 MDHEN, CDR2 SYDVKM. The CDR3 loop spans 14 amino acids. CDR3 nucleotide sequence: TGTGTCAGCAGTTCTCGTCGGGGGCTCGCTGAAGCTTTCTTT. Translation: CVSSSRRGLAEAFF. Full variable domain (rest looked up from reference TRBV28 and TRBJ1-1): DVKVTQSSRYLVKRTGEKVFLECVQDMDHENMFWYRQDPGLGLRLIYFSYDVKMKEKGDIPEGYSVSREKKERFSLILESASTNQTSMYLCVSSSRRGLAEAFFGQGTRLTVV.

This clonotype was seen a handful of times. The gene calls are TRBV11-2 and TRBJ1-3; D not certain. Germline values: CDR1 SGHAT, CDR2 FQNNGV. Trimming took off 5 bases at V and 0 bases at J, with 11 bases between the two ends. The CDR3 length is 15 residues. CDR3 in amino acids: CASSPDGYSGNTIYF. In DNA, the CDR3 is TGTGCCAGCAGCCCCGACGGATACTCTGGAAACACCATATATTTT.

V gene TRBV6-2 or TRBV6-3 combines with J gene TRBJ2-5; TRBD2 matches at 10 bases. V gave up 4 bases and J gave up 5 bases; unmatched junction bases: 7. In germline, CDR1 is MNHEY, CDR2 SVGEGT. This CDR3 comprises 15 residues. CDR3 region: CASSSSSGGSETQYF. DNA for the CDR3: TGTGCCAGCAGTTCGTCTAGCGGGGGTTCGGAGACCCAGTACTTC.

J is TRBJ2-1 and V is TRBV7-2; D is ambiguous. V was clipped by 1 base and J by 3 bases, with 10 bases between them. CDR3 size: 15 residues. Germline-derived CDR1 and CDR2 are SGHTA and FQGNSA. This CDR3 is CASSLDHEFYNEQFF. The CDR3 coding sequence is TGTGCCAGCAGCTTAGATCACGAATTCTACAATGAGCAGTTCTTC.

This rearrangement joins TRBV12-3 or TRBV12-4 to TRBJ1-3; 7 bases are shared with TRBD1. CDR3 size: 14 residues. V was clipped by 7 bases and J by 4 bases; unmatched bases: 7. DNA of the CDR3: TGTGCCAGCAACCAACAGGGGTCCGGAAACACCATATATTTT. The encoded protein is CASNQQGSGNTIYF.

V is TRBV29-1 and J is TRBJ2-3, with unresolved D. Per germline, CDR1 SQVTM and CDR2 ANQGSEA. CDR3 length equals 13 residues. Between the trimmed V and J ends, which lost 1 base and 2 bases, there was a span of 7 bases. For the CDR3, the DNA is TGCAGCGTTGAAGGTATTCTCACAGATACGCAGTATTTT. This translates into CSVEGILTDTQYF.

The chain recombines TRBV12-3 or TRBV12-4 with TRBJ1-1, with D uncertain. The CDR3 is 12 amino acids. V was cut by 3 bases and J by 8 bases, with 10 bases left in between. CDR3 in DNA: TGTGCCAGCAGTTTCTGGCCTGGCGAAGCTTTCTTT. It codes for CASSFWPGEAFF.

This clonotype has only a few counts. V and J are TRBV7-9 and TRBJ1-1; D is undetermined. Trimming pared 5 bases from V and 3 bases from J, leaving 13 bases between. Germline assignment: CDR1 SEHNR and CDR2 FQNEAQ (reference sequence). CDR3 length: 14 amino acids. CDR3 protein: CASSRPIADTEAFF. The CDR3 DNA sequence: TGTGCCAGCAGCCGCCCCATTGCGGACACTGAAGCTTTCTTT. The complete variable domain, with remaining parts taken from reference TRBV7-9 and TRBJ1-1, reads DTGVSQNPRHKITKRGQNVTFRCDPISEHNRLYWYRQTLGQGPEFLTYFQNEAQLEKSRLLSDRFSAERPKGSFSTLEIQRTEQGDSAMYLCASSRPIADTEAFFGQGTRLTVV.

Turning to this clonotype: A read error may account for a junction end that differs from germline. The chain links TRBV28 to TRBJ2-5; perhaps TRBD2 as D (6 bases). TRBJ2-1 explains the end of the DNA better; the J call may be wrong. Per germline, CDR1 MDHEN and CDR2 SYDVKM. The CDR3 totals 16 residues. The CDR3 sequence: CASSLFTGLPNNEQFF. In nucleotides, the CDR3 is TGTGCTAGCAGTTTATTCACGGGACTCCCAAACAATGAGCAGTTCTTC.